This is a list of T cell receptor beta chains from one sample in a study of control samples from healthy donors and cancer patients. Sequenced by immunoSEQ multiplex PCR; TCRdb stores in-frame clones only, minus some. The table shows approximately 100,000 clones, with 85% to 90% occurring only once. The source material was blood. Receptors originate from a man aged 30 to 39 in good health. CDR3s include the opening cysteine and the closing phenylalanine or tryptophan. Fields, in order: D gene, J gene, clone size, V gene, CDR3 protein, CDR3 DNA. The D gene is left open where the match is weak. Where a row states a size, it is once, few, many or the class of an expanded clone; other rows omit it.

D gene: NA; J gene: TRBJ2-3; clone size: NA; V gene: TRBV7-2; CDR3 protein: CASRDVTGSSTDTQYF; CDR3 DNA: TGTGCCAGCAGGGATGTCACGGGGTCTAGCACAGATACGCAGTATTTT
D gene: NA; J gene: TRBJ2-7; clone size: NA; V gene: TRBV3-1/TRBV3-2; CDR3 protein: CASSQGKRVSRYEQYF; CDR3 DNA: TGTGCCAGCAGCCAAGGTAAGCGTGTATCGCGTTACGAGCAGTACTTC
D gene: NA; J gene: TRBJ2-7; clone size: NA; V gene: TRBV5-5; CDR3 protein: CASSSRDSYEQYF; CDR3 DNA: TGTGCCAGCAGCTCAAGGGACTCCTACGAGCAGTACTTC
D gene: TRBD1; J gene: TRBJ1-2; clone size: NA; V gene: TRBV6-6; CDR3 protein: CASSFGQGVYGYTF; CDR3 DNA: TGTGCCAGCAGTTTCGGACAGGGTGTCTATGGCTACACCTTC
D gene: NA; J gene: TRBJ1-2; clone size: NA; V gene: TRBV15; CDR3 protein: CATSRLNLQVVGLYGYTF; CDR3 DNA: TGTGCCACCAGCAGACTTAACCTGCAGGTGGTGGGTCTCTATGGCTACACCTTC
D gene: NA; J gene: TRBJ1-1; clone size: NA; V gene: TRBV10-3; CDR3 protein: CAINRGGMNTEAFF; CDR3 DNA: TGTGCCATCAATCGGGGAGGAATGAACACTGAAGCTTTCTTT
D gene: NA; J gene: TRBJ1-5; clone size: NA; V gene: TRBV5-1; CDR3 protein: CASSLGGNSNQPQHF; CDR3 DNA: TGCGCCAGCAGCTTGGGCGGGAATAGCAATCAGCCCCAGCATTTT
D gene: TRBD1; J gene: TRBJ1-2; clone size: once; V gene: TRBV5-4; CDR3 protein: CASSLAQGDNYGYTF; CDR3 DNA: TGTGCCAGCAGCTTGGCACAGGGGGATAACTATGGCTACACCTTC
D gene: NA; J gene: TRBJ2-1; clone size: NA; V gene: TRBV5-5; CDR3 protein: CASSFAPPYNEQFF; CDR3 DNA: TGTGCCAGCAGCTTTGCCCCCCCATACAATGAGCAGTTCTTC
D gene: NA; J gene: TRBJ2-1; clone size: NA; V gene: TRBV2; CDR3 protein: CASRAYYNEQFF; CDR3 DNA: TGTGCCAGCAGGGCCTACTACAATGAGCAGTTCTTC
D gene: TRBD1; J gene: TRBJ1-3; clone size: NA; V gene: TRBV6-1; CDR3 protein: CASSADRVLSGNTIYF; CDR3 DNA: TGTGCCAGCAGTGCGGACAGGGTCCTCTCTGGAAACACCATATATTTT